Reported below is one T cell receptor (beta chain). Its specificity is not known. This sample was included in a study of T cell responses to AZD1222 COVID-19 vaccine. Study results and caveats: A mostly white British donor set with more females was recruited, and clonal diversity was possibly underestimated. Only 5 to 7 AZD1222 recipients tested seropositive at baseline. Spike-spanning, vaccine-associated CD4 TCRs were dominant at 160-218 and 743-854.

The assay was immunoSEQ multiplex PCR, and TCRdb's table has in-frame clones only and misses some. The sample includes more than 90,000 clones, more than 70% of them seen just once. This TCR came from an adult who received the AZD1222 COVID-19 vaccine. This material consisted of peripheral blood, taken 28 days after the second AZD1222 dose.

The CDR3 coding sequence is TGTGCCAGCAGTTACCTCCAGGGTAGGGGGGCCAACGTCCTGACTTTC. It yields the protein CASSYLQGRGANVLTF. The chain links TRBV6-5 to TRBJ2-6, with TRBD1 as a possible D gene (5 bases). CDR3 length equals 16 residues. V lost 2 bases and J 4 bases, leaving 12 bases between the germline ends. The germline CDR1 and CDR2 sequences are MNHEY and SVGAGI.